The entry below describes one TCR beta chain. Its target is unknown. The sample originates from a study of cytomegalovirus exposure and HLA in healthy donors. Findings and limits, study-wide: A later analysis reportedly identified an Asian-associated ancestry cluster as carrying fewer N-insertions than the 666-donor mean. Some segments of the V type, notably TRBV6-2 and TRBV6-3, were excluded as indistinguishable. Further analysis was carried out later, and it showed several of the most significant clusters appearing linked to common viral pathogens. Most TCR sequences proved rare, with some public TCRs found in many donors.

The PCR contained 60 Vbeta and 13 Jbeta primers. Using immunoSEQ multiplex PCR, the repertoire was profiled, and TCRdb retains in-frame clones only, with some absent. The sample has around 170,000 clones; around 82% are singletons. The CDR3 extends over 16 amino acids. Germline V gives CDR1 SGHRS, CDR2 YFSETQ. Between the trimmed V and J ends, which lost 2 bases and 1 base, there was a span of 16 bases. The sequenced sample was PBMCs. The sequence was obtained from a woman in her 30s in good health and CMV-seropositive. The chain employs TRBV5-1 and TRBJ2-7; TRBD1 is a possible D gene (6 bases). DNA for the CDR3: TGCGCCAGCAGCTTACGAGGGGGTGGCATTTCCTACGAGCAGTACTTC. Translation: CASSLRGGGISYEQYF.